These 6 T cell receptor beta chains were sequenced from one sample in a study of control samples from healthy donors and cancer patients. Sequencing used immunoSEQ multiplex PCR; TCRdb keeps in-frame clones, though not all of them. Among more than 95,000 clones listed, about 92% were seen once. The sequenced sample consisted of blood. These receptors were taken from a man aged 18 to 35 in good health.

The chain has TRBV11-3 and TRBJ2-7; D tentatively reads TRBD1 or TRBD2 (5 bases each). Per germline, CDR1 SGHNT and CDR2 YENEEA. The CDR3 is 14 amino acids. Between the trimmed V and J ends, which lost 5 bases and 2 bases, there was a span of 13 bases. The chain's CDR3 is CASSPGSGPYEQYF. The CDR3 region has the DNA TGTGCCAGCAGCCCAGGTTCGGGGCCCTACGAGCAGTACTTC. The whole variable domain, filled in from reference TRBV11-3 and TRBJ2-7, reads EAGVVQSPRYKIIEKKQPVAFWCNPISGHNTLYWYLQNLGQGPELLIRYENEEAVDDSQLPKDRFSAERLKGVDSTLKIQPAELGDSAVYLCASSPGSGPYEQYFGPGTRLTVT.

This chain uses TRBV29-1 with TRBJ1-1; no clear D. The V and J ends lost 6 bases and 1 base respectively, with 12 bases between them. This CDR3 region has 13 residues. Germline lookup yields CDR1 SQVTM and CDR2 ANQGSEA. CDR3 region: CSVSYGPNTEAFF. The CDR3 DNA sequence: TGCAGCGTCTCTTATGGGCCGAACACTGAAGCTTTCTTT.

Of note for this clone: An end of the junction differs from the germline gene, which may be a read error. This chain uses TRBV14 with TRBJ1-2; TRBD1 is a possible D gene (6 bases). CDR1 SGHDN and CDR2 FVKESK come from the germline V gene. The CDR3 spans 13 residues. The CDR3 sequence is CASSEEDRYGYTF. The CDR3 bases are TGTGCCAGCAGCGAAGAGGACAGATATGGCTACACCTTC. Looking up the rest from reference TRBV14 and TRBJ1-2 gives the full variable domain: EAGVTQFPSHSVIEKGQTVTLRCDPISGHDNLYWYRRVMGKEIKFLLHFVKESKQDESGMPNNRFLAERTGGTYSTLKVQPAELEDSGVYFCASSEEDRYGYTFGSGTRLTVV.

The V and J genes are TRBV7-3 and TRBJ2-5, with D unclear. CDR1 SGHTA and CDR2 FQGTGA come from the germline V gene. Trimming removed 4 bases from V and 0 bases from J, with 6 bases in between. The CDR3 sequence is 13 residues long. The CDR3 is CASSYGNQETQYF. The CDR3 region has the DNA TGTGCCAGCAGCTATGGGAACCAAGAGACCCAGTACTTC.

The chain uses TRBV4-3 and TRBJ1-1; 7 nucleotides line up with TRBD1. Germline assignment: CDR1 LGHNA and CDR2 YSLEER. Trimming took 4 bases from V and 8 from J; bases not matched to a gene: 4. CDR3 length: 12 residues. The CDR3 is CASSPDRREAFF. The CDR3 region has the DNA TGCGCCAGCAGCCCGGACAGGCGGGAAGCTTTCTTT.

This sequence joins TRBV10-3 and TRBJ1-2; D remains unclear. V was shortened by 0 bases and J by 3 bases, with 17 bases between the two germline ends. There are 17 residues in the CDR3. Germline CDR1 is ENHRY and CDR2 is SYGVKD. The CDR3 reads CAISESRGTPVDYGYTF. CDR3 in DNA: TGTGCCATCAGTGAGTCGCGGGGAACTCCAGTAGACTATGGCTACACCTTC.